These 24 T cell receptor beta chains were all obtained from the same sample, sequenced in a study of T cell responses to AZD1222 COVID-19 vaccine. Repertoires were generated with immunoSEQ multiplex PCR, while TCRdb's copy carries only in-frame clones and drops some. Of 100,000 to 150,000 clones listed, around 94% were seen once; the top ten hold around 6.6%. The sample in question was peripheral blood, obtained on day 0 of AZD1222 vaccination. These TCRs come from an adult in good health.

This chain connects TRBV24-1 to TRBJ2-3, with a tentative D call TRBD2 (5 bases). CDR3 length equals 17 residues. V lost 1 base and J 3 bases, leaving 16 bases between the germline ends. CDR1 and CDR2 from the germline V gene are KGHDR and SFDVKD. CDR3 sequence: CATSDLEQLEGTDTQYF. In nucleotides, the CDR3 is TGTGCCACCAGTGATTTAGAGCAACTAGAAGGGACAGATACGCAGTATTTT.

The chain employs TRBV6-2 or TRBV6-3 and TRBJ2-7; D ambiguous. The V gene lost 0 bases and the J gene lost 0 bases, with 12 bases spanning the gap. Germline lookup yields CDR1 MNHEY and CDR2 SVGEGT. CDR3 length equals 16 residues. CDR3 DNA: TGTGCCAGCAGTTACTCGATTCGGTTCAGCTCCTACGAGCAGTACTTC. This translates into CASSYSIRFSSYEQYF.

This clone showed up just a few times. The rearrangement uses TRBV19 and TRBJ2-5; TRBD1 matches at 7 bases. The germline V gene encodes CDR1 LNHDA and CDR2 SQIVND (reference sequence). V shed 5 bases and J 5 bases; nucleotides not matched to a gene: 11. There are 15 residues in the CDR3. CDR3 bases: TGTGCCAGTAGTGACCAGACAGGGCCCAAGGAGACCCAGTACTTC. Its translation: CASSDQTGPKETQYF.

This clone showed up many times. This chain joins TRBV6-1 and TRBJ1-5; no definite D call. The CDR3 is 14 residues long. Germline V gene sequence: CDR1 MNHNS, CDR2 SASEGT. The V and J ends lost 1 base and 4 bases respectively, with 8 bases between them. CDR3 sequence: CASSEGQENQPQHF. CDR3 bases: TGTGCCAGCAGTGAAGGGCAGGAGAATCAGCCCCAGCATTTT.

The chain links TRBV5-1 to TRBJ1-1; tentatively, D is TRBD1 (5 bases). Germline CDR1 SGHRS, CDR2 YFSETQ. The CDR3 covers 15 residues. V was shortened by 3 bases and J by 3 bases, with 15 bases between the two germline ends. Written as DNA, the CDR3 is TGCGCCAGCAGCTCCCAGGGTATCGTAGACACTGAAGCTTTCTTT. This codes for CASSSQGIVDTEAFF.

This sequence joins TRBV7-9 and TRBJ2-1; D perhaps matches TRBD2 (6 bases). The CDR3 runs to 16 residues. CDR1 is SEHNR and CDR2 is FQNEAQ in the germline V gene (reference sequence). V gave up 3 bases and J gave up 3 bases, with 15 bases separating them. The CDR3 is CASSFLGASDYNEQFF. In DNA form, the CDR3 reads TGTGCCAGCAGCTTTCTTGGGGCTAGCGACTACAATGAGCAGTTCTTC. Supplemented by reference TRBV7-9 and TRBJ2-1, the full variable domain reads DTGVSQNPRHKITKRGQNVTFRCDPISEHNRLYWYRQTLGQGPEFLTYFQNEAQLEKSRLLSDRFSAERPKGSFSTLEIQRTEQGDSAMYLCASSFLGASDYNEQFFGPGTRLTVL.

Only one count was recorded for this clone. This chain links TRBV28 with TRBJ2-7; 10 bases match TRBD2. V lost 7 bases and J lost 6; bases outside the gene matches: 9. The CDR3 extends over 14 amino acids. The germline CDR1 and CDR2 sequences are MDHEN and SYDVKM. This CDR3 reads CASMIAGGIPEQYF. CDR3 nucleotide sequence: TGTGCCAGCATGATAGCGGGAGGCATTCCCGAGCAGTACTTC.

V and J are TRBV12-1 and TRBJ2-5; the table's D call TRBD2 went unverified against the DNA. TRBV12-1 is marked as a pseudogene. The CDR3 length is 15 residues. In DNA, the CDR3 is TGTGCCAGCAGCAGCGGGACTAGCGGACAAGAGACCCAGTACTTC. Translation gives CASSSGTSGQETQYF.

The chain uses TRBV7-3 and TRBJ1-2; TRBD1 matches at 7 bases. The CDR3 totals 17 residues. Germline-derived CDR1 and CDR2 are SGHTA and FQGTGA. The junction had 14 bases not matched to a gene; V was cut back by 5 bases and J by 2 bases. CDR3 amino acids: CASSPSGTVTPNYGYTF. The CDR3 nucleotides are TGTGCCAGCAGCCCATCCGGGACAGTGACACCCAACTATGGCTACACCTTC. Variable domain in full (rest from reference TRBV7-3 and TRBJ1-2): GAGVSQTPSNKVTEKGKYVELRCDPISGHTALYWYRQSLGQGPEFLIYFQGTGAADDSGLPNDRFFAVRPEGSVSTLKIQRTERGDSAVYLCASSPSGTVTPNYGYTFGSGTRLTVV.

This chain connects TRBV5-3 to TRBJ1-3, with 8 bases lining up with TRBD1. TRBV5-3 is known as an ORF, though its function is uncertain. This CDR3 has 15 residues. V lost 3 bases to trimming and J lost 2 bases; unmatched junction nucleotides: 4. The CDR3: CARSSDRGPGNTIYF. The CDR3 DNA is TGTGCCAGAAGCTCTGACAGGGGACCTGGAAACACCATATATTTT.

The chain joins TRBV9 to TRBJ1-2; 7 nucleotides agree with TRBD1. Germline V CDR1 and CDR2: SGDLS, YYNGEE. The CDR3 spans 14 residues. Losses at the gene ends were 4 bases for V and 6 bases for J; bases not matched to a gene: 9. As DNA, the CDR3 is TGTGCCAGCAGCCCCTGGACAGGAAACAATGGCTACACCTTC. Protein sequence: CASSPWTGNNGYTF.

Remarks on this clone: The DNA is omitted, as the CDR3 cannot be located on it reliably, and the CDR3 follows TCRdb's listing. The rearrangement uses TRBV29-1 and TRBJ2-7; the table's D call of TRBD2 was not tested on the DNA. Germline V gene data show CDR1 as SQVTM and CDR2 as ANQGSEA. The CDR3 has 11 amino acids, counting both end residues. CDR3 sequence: CSVWRGNQQYF.

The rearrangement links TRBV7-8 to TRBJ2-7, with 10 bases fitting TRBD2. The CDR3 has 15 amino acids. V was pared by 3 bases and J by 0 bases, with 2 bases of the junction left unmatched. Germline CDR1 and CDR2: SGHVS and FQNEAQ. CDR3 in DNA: TGTGCCAGCAGCTTTACTAGCGGGGCCTCCTACGAGCAGTACTTC. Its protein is CASSFTSGASYEQYF.

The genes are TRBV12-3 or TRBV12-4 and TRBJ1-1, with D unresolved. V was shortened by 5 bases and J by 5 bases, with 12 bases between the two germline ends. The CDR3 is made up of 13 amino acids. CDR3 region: CASSTNSGTEAFF. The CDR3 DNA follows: TGTGCCAGCAGTACGAATTCGGGGACTGAAGCTTTCTTT.

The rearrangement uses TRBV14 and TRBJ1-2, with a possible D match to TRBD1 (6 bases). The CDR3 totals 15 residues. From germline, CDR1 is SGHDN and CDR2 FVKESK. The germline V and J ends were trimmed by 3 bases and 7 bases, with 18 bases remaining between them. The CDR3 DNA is TGTGCCAGCAGCCAGGATACAGGGAGTGTCGGTGGCTACACCTTC. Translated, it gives CASSQDTGSVGGYTF.

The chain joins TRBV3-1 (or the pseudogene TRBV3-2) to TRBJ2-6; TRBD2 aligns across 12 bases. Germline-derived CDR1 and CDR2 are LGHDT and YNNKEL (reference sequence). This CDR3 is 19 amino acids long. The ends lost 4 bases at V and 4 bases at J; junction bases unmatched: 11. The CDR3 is CASSPGLAGFPLGANVLTF. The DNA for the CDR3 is TGTGCCAGCAGCCCGGGACTAGCGGGTTTCCCTCTGGGGGCCAACGTCCTGACTTTC.

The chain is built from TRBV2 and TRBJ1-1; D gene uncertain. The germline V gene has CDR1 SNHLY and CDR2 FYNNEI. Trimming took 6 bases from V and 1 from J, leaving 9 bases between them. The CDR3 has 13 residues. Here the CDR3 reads CASSPRGNTEAFF. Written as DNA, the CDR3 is TGTGCCAGCAGCCCTCGGGGGAACACTGAAGCTTTCTTT.

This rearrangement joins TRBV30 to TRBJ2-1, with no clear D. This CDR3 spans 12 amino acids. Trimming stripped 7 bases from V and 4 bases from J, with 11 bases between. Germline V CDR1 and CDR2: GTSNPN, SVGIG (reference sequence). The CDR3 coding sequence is TGTGCCTTCAACAGTCAATACAATGAGCAGTTCTTC. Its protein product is CAFNSQYNEQFF.

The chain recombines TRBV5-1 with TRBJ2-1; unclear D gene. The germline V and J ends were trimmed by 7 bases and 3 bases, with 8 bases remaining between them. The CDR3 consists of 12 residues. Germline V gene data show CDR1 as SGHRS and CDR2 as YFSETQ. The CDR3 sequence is CASSLFYNEQFF. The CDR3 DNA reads TGCGCCAGCTCCCTCTTCTACAATGAGCAGTTCTTC.

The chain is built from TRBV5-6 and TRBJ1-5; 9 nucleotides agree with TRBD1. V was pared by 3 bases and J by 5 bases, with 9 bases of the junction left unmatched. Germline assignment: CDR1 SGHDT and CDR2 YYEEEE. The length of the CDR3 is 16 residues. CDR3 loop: CASSSYRGRLDQPQHF. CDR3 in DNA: TGTGCCAGCAGCTCCTACAGGGGGCGGTTAGATCAGCCCCAGCATTTT.

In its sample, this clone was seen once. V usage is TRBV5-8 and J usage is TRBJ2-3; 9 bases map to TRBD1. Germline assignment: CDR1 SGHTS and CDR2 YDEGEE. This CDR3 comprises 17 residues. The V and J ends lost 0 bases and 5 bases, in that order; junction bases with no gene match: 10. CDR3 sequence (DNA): TGTGCCAGCAGCTTGGCCACAGGGGGCGTCGTAATAGATACGCAGTATTTT. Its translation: CASSLATGGVVIDTQYF.

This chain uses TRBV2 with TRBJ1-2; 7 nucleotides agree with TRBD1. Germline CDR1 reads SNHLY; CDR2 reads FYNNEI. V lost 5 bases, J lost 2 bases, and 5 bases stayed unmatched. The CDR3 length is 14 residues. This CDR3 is CASSRDSQNYGYTF. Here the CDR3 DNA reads TGTGCCAGCAGTCGGGACAGTCAGAACTATGGCTACACCTTC.

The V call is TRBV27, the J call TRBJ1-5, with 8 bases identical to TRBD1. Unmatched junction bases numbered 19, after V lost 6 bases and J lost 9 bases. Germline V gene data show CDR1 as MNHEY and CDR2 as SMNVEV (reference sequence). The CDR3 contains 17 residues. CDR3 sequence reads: CASSPWTGFKERRPQHF. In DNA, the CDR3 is TGTGCCAGCAGCCCGTGGACAGGGTTTAAGGAAAGGCGGCCCCAGCATTTT.

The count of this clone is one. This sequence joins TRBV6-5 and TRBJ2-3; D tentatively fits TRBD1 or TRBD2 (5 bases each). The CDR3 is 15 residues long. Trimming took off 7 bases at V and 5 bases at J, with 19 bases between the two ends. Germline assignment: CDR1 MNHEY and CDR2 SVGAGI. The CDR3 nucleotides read TGTGCCAGCACCCCCGGGACCTCTCGGCTAGATACGCAGTATTTT. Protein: CASTPGTSRLDTQYF.